This T cell receptor beta chain was identified during a study of shared clonotypes between healthy human individuals (dated by TCRdb to 2020 to 2021). For the study in its entirety: Two women and three men aged 18 to 49 years were included in the cohort. Each donor's leukapheresis produced roughly between about 0.85 and 10 billion PBMCs. Blood TCR repertoires of 5 or 6 healthy adults were deeply sequenced to estimate repertoire size and the extent of clonotype sharing between individuals. To increase sequencing depth and limit assay-specific biases, different laboratories used diverse techniques to prepare libraries and sequence TCR repertoires. Here is what the overall study found, with its caveats: Pairwise subsampling indicated that sequencing depth was expected to affect the degree of clonotype sharing among donors. Sampling was restricted to blood, and TCR repertoires in tissues likely differ from the TCR repertoires found in blood. Because the study included a small number of donors, the genetic and exposure-history diversity represented was limited.

Using the deep immunoSEQ assay, multiplex PCR amplified TCR CDR3 regions from genomic DNA. Genomic DNA extracted from each cell subset was distributed evenly over all wells of several immunoSEQ 96-well plates, and each plate served as one replicate. For unsorted PBMC, roughly 330 ng of genomic DNA, equivalent to 30,000 to 35,000 T cell genomes, went into each replicate PCR. Genomic DNA from unsorted PBMC was sequenced over ten immunoSEQ deep assay plates. Purified libraries were measured with a Qubit 3.0 fluorometer, size-checked on a Bioanalyzer 2100, and measured again with the KAPA Library Quantification kit. Every immunoSEQ 96-well plate was sequenced on a dedicated single-read 150-cycle Illumina NextSeq 550 flow cell. From the authors' description of their analysis: The immunoSEQ output contained only junctional sequences without quality scores, so filtering could not match that applied to full-length reads. To assign V/J genes and CDR3, sequences were annotated against IMGT germline references using PyIR, a Python wrapper for IgBLAST v1.9. Reads were removed for weak V/J assignments (E-value above 1e-6), missing CDR3, stop codons, out-of-frame junctions, or ambiguous translated residues. A V3J clonotype was defined by an identical inferred V gene, J gene, and CDR3 amino acid sequence. Percentage overlap between repertoires was calculated by dividing the number of shared unique clonotypes by the size of the smaller repertoire. Richness of each repertoire was evaluated using RTK rarefaction, the Chao1 estimator, and Recon v2.1 estimates of unobserved clonotypes. TCRdb provides this immuneACCESS table in a form limited to in-frame rearrangements. Some clones are lacking; in checked studies, under half of them reflect an unresolved V gene, and why the rest are absent is not known. That table furnishes V, J and clone size, whereas the DNA furnished D and trimming. The sample table holds hundreds of thousands of clones, of which roughly 80% were seen once. The ten largest clonotypes hold around 13% of the sample.

V is cut by 2 bases and J by 5 bases, and the space between the germline ends is 17 bases. CDR1 and CDR2 are drawn from the germline V gene: SGHAT, FQNNGV. The CDR3 contains 16 residues, cysteine and phenylalanine counted. Kept here is only the CDR3 DNA, which spans 48 bases and is read in frame from base 1. Healthy HIV-negative adults with no recently reported acute infections or vaccinations were included as donors. All donors were Caucasian adults living in Nashville, Tennessee, USA. In the unsorted samples, 85 million to 100 million PBMCs were counted, and genomic DNA was extracted using the QIAamp DNA Blood Mini kit. Blood was obtained by leukapheresis, after which PBMCs were separated by Ficoll-Histopaque density gradient centrifugation and cryopreserved in liquid nitrogen vapor phase. A remark on this clone: Its binding antigen is unknown. No quality values exist for individual bases; no much larger clone is one base distant.

The receptor was derived from a woman between 35 and 50 years old in good health. Some clones in this sample may be carry-over from other donors' samples. The V gene is TRBV11-2 and the J gene is TRBJ2-3; TRBD2 is possibly the D segment (6 matching bases). Sequenced: PBMCs. The nucleotide sequence reads TGTGCCAGCAGCTTATTCGGGGGAGACTCTCTAGATACGCAGTATTTT. Translation gives CASSLFGGDSLDTQYF.